The 18 T cell receptor beta chains below all came from one sample that was sequenced in a study of blood T cell repertoires in COVID-19. TCRdb keeps only in-frame clones here, not all; method: immunoSEQ multiplex PCR. Of more than 85,000 clones in the sample, approximately 83% were seen once. The source material was PBMCs or T cells enriched from blood (not recorded which). The receptor source for this set is a woman between 50 and 59 years old who had recovered from COVID-19.

This clone has only one observation. This CDR3 is also generated by other DNA sequences in the sample. V usage is TRBV9 and J usage is TRBJ2-2; 8 bases agree with TRBD2. The V and J ends lost 0 bases and 5 bases, in that order; junction bases with no gene match: 0. Per the germline V gene, CDR1 is SGDLS and CDR2 is YYNGEE. The CDR3 is made up of 14 amino acids. CDR3 nucleotides: TGTGCCAGCAGCGTAGGCGGGGGGACCGGGGAGCTGTTTTTT. It specifies CASSVGGGTGELFF.

J is TRBJ1-2 and V is TRBV7-3; TRBD1 is a possible D gene (5 bases). The CDR3 is made up of 14 amino acids. The ends were cut back, 5 bases at V and 8 bases at J, with 18 bases in the middle. Germline V gene data show CDR1 as SGHTA and CDR2 as FQGTGA. DNA for the CDR3: TGTGCCAGCAGCGAGGTGGGGGGAGATGGCGGCTACACCTTC. It yields the protein CASSEVGGDGGYTF.

This chain connects TRBV30 to TRBJ2-5; 9 nucleotides line up with TRBD2. Germline V gene lookup returns CDR1 GTSNPN and CDR2 SVGIG (reference sequence). The CDR3 is made up of 17 amino acids. The V and J ends lost 1 base and 0 bases, in that order; junction bases with no gene match: 9. CDR3 sequence (DNA): TGTGCCTGGAGTGGGTACAGCGGGGGGCTGTACCAAGAGACCCAGTACTTC. It is translated as CAWSGYSGGLYQETQYF.

The chain joins TRBV6-5 to TRBJ2-5, with D tentatively TRBD1 (6 bases). The CDR3 is 15 residues long. V dropped 2 bases and J dropped 2 bases, with 12 bases sitting between them. The V gene's germline CDR1 is MNHEY and CDR2 SVGAGI. The CDR3 nucleotides read TGTGCCAGCAGTTACGCTGGACAGACACAAGAGACCCAGTACTTC. Protein product: CASSYAGQTQETQYF.

The chain uses TRBV27 and TRBJ2-5, with a possible D match to TRBD1 (5 bases). The V end was cut by 2 bases, the J end by 7 bases, with 11 bases between. CDR1 and CDR2 (germline): MNHEY, SMNVEV (reference sequence). CDR3 size: 13 residues. The CDR3 reads CASSLDGAATQYF. Written as DNA, the CDR3 is TGTGCCAGCAGTTTAGATGGGGCTGCGACCCAGTACTTC.

This chain joins TRBV13 and TRBJ2-6; no clear D gene. CDR1 and CDR2 from the germline V gene are PRHDT and FYEKMQ (reference sequence). The V gene lost 7 bases and the J gene lost 0 bases, with 16 bases spanning the gap. The CDR3 is 17 residues long. This CDR3 reads CASTNMRANSGANVLTF. The CDR3 nucleotides are TGTGCCAGCACCAATATGAGAGCGAACTCTGGGGCCAACGTCCTGACTTTC.

V is TRBV5-1 and J is TRBJ2-7; 11 positions agree with TRBD2. This CDR3 spans 16 amino acids. Germline CDR1 SGHRS, CDR2 YFSETQ. Trimming cost V 4 bases and J 1 base; bases outside gene matches: 7. CDR3 loop: CASSPQTSGISYEQYF. The CDR3 region has the DNA TGCGCCAGCAGCCCCCAGACTAGCGGGATATCCTACGAGCAGTACTTC. Based on the CDR3 plus reference TRBV5-1 and TRBJ2-7, the full variable domain is KAGVTQTPRYLIKTRGQQVTLSCSPISGHRSVSWYQQTPGQGLQFLFEYFSETQRNKGNFPGRFSGRQFSNSRSEMNVSTLELGDSALYLCASSPQTSGISYEQYFGPGTRLTVT.

V gene TRBV11-2 combines with J gene TRBJ2-2; 10 bases are shared with TRBD2. There are 19 residues in the CDR3. The V segment lost 5 bases and the J segment 4 bases; nucleotides outside the gene matches: 16. Germline V gene sequence: CDR1 SGHAT, CDR2 FQNNGV. CDR3 DNA sequence: TGTGCCAGCAGCCCCGTCAGGGCTAGCGGGAGAGGTGGCACCGGGGAGCTGTTTTTT. Translation gives CASSPVRASGRGGTGELFF. Full variable domain (remainder filled in from reference TRBV11-2 and TRBJ2-2): EAGVAQSPRYKIIEKRQSVAFWCNPISGHATLYWYQQILGQGPKLLIQFQNNGVVDDSQLPKDRFSAERLKGVDSTLKIQPAKLEDSAVYLCASSPVRASGRGGTGELFFGEGSRLTVL.

This clone turned up a few times. V and J are TRBV30 and TRBJ1-6; D is ambiguous. Germline V lookup: CDR1 GTSNPN, CDR2 SVGIG (reference sequence). This CDR3 region has 11 residues. V was shortened by 2 bases and J by 9 bases, with 5 bases between the two germline ends. CDR3 DNA sequence: TGTGCCTGGAGTTCGGGTTCACCCCTCCACTTT. Protein: CAWSSGSPLHF. Drawing the rest from reference TRBV30 and TRBJ1-6, the complete variable domain is SQTIHQWPATLVQPVGSPLSLECTVEGTSNPNLYWYRQAAGRGLQLLFYSVGIGQISSEVPQNLSASRPQDRQFILSSKKLLLSDSGFYLCAWSSGSPLHFGNGTRLTVT.

The chain has TRBV18 and TRBJ1-3, with a weak D call TRBD1 (5 bases). The CDR3 is 15 residues long. The germline V gene has CDR1 KGHSH and CDR2 LQKENI. The V end was cut by 3 bases, the J end by 4 bases, with 13 bases between. DNA of the CDR3: TGTGCCAGCTCACCGACAGCCACTGGAGGAAACACCATATATTTT. This encodes CASSPTATGGNTIYF.

CDR3 residues: CASSGDRGRPEAFF. Here the CDR3 DNA reads TGTGCCAGCAGTGGGGACAGGGGAAGGCCTGAAGCTTTCTTT. The V and J genes are TRBV2 and TRBJ1-1; TRBD1 matches 10 bases. Germline V CDR1 and CDR2: SNHLY, FYNNEI. This CDR3 spans 14 amino acids. V was pared by 4 bases and J by 6 bases, with 5 bases of the junction left unmatched.

V is TRBV28 and J is TRBJ1-2; no clear D. The CDR3 loop spans 15 amino acids. In germline, CDR1 is MDHEN, CDR2 SYDVKM. Trimming left V 6 bases short and J 0 bases short, with 14 bases between. CDR3 nucleotides: TGTGCCAGCAGATCCCGATTACGGGCTAACTATGGCTACACCTTC. It is translated as CASRSRLRANYGYTF.

Written as DNA, the CDR3 is TGTGCCAGCAGTGAAGCGCTTGGCCGATTGAACACTGAAGCTTTCTTT. This sequence encodes CASSEALGRLNTEAFF. The chain carries TRBV6-1 and TRBJ1-1; D is uncertain. Between the trimmed V and J ends, which lost 0 bases and 0 bases, there was a span of 11 bases. The CDR3 spans 16 residues. Germline CDR1 reads MNHNS; CDR2 reads SASEGT.

This chain uses TRBV7-9 with TRBJ2-3, with 8 bases identical to TRBD2. CDR3 length: 16 residues. The ends lost 1 base at V and 2 bases at J; junction bases unmatched: 5. Looked up from germline, CDR1 is SEHNR and CDR2 is FQNEAQ (reference sequence). The CDR3 is CASSLGGLEFTDTQYF. In DNA, the CDR3 is TGTGCCAGCAGCTTAGGGGGACTAGAATTCACAGATACGCAGTATTTT.

V is TRBV7-6 and J is TRBJ2-1, with D possibly being TRBD1 (6 bases). Germline CDR1 is SGHVS and CDR2 is FNYEAQ. The CDR3 has 15 residues. V lost 1 base to trimming and J lost 6 bases, with 13 bases between them. CDR3 protein: CASSLDHGTTNEQFF. CDR3 DNA sequence: TGTGCCAGCAGCTTAGATCATGGGACAACCAATGAGCAGTTCTTC.

Only one count was recorded for this clone. The chain uses TRBV9 and TRBJ2-2; D possibly corresponds to TRBD1 (5 bases). There are 13 residues in the CDR3. Germline loops: CDR1 SGDLS, CDR2 YYNGEE. Trimming left V 1 base short and J 7 bases short, with 8 bases between. The CDR3 sequence: CASSVRGLGELFF. The CDR3 DNA reads TGTGCCAGCAGCGTAAGGGGTCTCGGGGAGCTGTTTTTT.

This chain uses TRBV5-4 with TRBJ1-1; D not resolved. The V gene lost 0 bases and the J gene lost 0 bases, with 9 bases spanning the gap. This CDR3 is built from 15 residues. CDR1 and CDR2 from the germline V gene are SGHNT and YYREEE (reference sequence). CDR3 protein: CASSLERHMNTEAFF. The DNA for the CDR3 is TGTGCCAGCAGCTTGGAAAGACACATGAACACTGAAGCTTTCTTT.

V gene TRBV5-4 combines with J gene TRBJ2-3; D is ambiguous. Germline V gene lookup returns CDR1 SGHNT and CDR2 YYREEE (reference sequence). The CDR3 consists of 14 residues. Trimming shortened V by 0 bases and J by 6 bases, and 11 bases separated the two germline ends. CDR3 region: CASSLEGVEDTQYF. CDR3 bases: TGTGCCAGCAGCTTGGAAGGTGTGGAGGATACGCAGTATTTT.